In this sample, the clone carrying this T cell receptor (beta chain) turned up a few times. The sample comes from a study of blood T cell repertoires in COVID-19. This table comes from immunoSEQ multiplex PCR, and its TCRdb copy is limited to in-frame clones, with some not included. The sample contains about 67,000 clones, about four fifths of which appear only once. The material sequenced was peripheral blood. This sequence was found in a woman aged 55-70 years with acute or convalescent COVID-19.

CDR3 sequence (DNA): TGTGCCAGCAGTTTACCAGGGACAGGGAAGGAAAAACTGTTTTTT. As protein: CASSLPGTGKEKLFF. The V and J genes are TRBV28 and TRBJ1-4; 9 bases agree with TRBD1. J lost 8 bases, V lost 2 bases, and 6 bases had no gene match. This CDR3 contains 15 residues. Looked up from germline, CDR1 is MDHEN and CDR2 is SYDVKM.